This T cell receptor (beta chain) was documented in a study of T cells in localized non-small cell lung cancer. Study-level results: Sequencing, confined to only one tumor region, leaves heterogeneity possible. Compared with tumor, uninvolved adjacent lung displayed greater T cell clonality, ranking highest overall. A median of about 58 of the top 100 tumor clones appeared in adjacent lung, which was paired and uninvolved.

With regard to this clone: The target antigen is unknown.

V lost 3 bases and J 1 base, leaving 4 bases between the germline ends. This CDR3 is built from 13 residues. Germline CDR1 KGHSH, CDR2 LQKENI. Profiled with immunoSEQ multiplex PCR; TCRdb holds only in-frame clones, not every one. The sample includes tens of thousands of clones, about 88% of them seen just once. This TCR was sampled from a woman between 18 and 50 years old with stage III lung adenocarcinoma. V is TRBV18 and J is TRBJ2-1; no firm D call. Sequenced here: peripheral blood, sampled before any cancer treatment. CDR3 bases: TGTGCCAGCTCACCCGAGTCCTACAATGAGCAGTTCTTC. Protein product: CASSPESYNEQFF.